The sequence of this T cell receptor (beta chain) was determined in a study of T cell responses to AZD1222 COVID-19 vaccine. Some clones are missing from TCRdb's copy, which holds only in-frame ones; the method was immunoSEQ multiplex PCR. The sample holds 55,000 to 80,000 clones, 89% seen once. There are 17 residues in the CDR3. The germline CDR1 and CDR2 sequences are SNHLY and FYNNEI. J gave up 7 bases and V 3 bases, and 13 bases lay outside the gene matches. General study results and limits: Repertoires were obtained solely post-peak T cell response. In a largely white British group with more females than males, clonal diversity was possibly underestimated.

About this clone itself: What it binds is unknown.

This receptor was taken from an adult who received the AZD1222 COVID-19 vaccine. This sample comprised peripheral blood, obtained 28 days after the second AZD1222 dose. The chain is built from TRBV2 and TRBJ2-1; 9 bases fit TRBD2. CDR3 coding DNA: TGTGCCAGCAGTGATCGAATCGCGGGAGGGCTTAAAAATGAGCAGTTCTTC. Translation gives CASSDRIAGGLKNEQFF.